The source of this TCR beta chain is a study of shared T cell receptors in the human thymus (TCRdb year 2021). Regarding the complete study: The study examined how the human thymus generates shared, self-reactive T-cell receptor alpha chains.

The trim is 9 bases for V and 0 bases for J, with a gap of 27 bases between the germline ends. The germline V gene sets CDR1 to MDHEN and CDR2 to SYDVKM. Including the terminal cysteine and phenylalanine, the CDR3 comprises 19 residues. Just the 57-base CDR3 DNA is kept, in frame starting at base 1. Library method: the immunoSEQ multiplex PCR assay. The source is immuneACCESS, and TCRdb retained only in-frame sequences with V and J called. Part of the clones is not carried over; for the studies checked, unresolved V genes explain less than half of this, and the remainder is unexplained. Present in this sample are 650,000 to 950,000 clones, 80% to 90% of which were seen just once. The top ten clonotypes cover around 0.01% of the sample. On this clone: Its recognized antigen is unknown. Base qualities are not at hand, and no much larger clone is one base apart.

The data also belong to a second study, concerning human thymus T cells. The second study reports: Donors were immunologically healthy infants undergoing open corrective cardiac surgery for congenital heart defects in Finland. Thymus tissue was collected as surgical resects that were removed during corrective cardiac surgery. V and J gene segment usage appeared biased in both thymic and peripheral blood repertoires. The related research reported highly overlapping thymic TCR repertoires among unrelated individuals. The study used under ten infant thymus samples plus four related peripheral blood samples to characterize TCR alpha and beta repertoires. The infant donors were roughly 7 to 244 days old, and the cohort included over five males and a couple of females. After being mechanically released from the tissue, thymocytes were kept at -70 degrees C in pellets of about 10-33 million cells. A QIAsymphony instrument was used to extract genomic DNA from the frozen cell pellets. The immunoSEQ multiplex PCR assay was used to amplify the TCRB and TCRAD loci from a standardized quantity of quality-controlled genomic DNA. The amplicons covered the V(D)J region and were long enough to include the CDR3 and to identify the V and J genes. Through the commercial immunoSEQ service, the amplicons were sequenced on an Illumina platform. Primer bias and sequencing errors were corrected using previously described methods, and TCRAD and TCRB definitions followed the IMGT database. The repertoires were analysed using immunoSEQ Analyzer 3.0 and VDJTools for basic statistics, V/J segment usage, diversity estimates, rarefaction and pairwise overlap. Diversity was estimated using the Chao1, ChaoE, Efron-Thisted, Shannon and inverse Simpson indices, and was also estimated on datasets down-sampled to the size of the smallest sample. Repertoire overlap used strict matching of CDR3 nucleotide sequence, V gene and J gene, with Jaccard-based multidimensional scaling clustering. On average, thymus samples gave 750,000 to 950,000 unique TCRB clonotypes, whereas blood samples gave around 84,000.

This clonotype was sampled from a girl less than two years old with a congenital heart defect. Donor details come from another sample of the same person, matched by shared clones. Recombination connected TRBV28 to TRBJ1-5; the D gene remains uncertain. Sequencing was carried out using thymocytes. The CDR3: CASWRDRPPGSNSNQPQHF. In nucleotide form, the sequence is TGTGCCAGTTGGCGGGATCGACCTCCGGGCAGTAATAGCAATCAGCCCCAGCATTTT.